These 17 T cell receptor beta chains were sequenced from one sample in a study of blood T cell repertoires in COVID-19. Data came from immunoSEQ multiplex PCR; TCRdb stores just in-frame clones and leaves some out. Among roughly 100,000 clones, approximately 92% were seen once, and the ten largest hold around 1.9%. Specimen: peripheral blood. Receptors were obtained from a woman between 50 and 59 years old with COVID-19, enrolled during active disease.

This sequence joins TRBV4-2 and TRBJ1-2; 7 bases match TRBD1. The germline V gene encodes CDR1 LGHNA and CDR2 YNFKEQ. The CDR3 has 14 residues. The V gene end was trimmed by 3 bases and the J gene end by 10 bases; junction bases not matched to a gene: 11. The CDR3 sequence is CASSHSGGQAAYTF. In nucleotides, the CDR3 is TGTGCCAGCAGCCACAGCGGTGGACAGGCAGCCTACACCTTC.

The chain is built from TRBV7-8 and TRBJ1-6; TRBD1 aligns across 7 bases. V shed 3 bases, J shed 7 bases, and the junction held 3 bases outside the gene matches. This CDR3 is built from 14 residues. From germline, CDR1 is SGHVS and CDR2 FQNEAQ. CDR3 nucleotides: TGTGCCAGCAGCTTGGGGGACAGAAATTCACCCCTCCACTTT. This codes for CASSLGDRNSPLHF.

The CDR3, as DNA: TGTGCCAGCATCCGTAGCGGGGGCGAAGATACGCAGTATTTT. This gives the protein CASIRSGGEDTQYF. This chain links TRBV28 with TRBJ2-3; 9 nucleotides line up with TRBD2. The germline gives CDR1 MDHEN, CDR2 SYDVKM. The CDR3 extends over 14 amino acids. The J segment lost 5 bases and the V segment lost 7 bases, leaving 7 bases of the junction unmatched.

This chain connects TRBV18 to TRBJ1-4; TRBD1 matches 8 bases. J lost 9 bases, V lost 3 bases, and 9 bases had no gene match. The CDR3 covers 15 residues. Germline CDR1 reads KGHSH; CDR2 reads LQKENI. CDR3 in DNA: TGTGCCAGCTCACCGAGGACAGGGACCCATAAAAAACTGTTTTTT. Translation gives CASSPRTGTHKKLFF.

The genes are TRBV7-2 and TRBJ2-7; TRBD1 matches at 8 bases. V trimming: 5 bases; J trimming: 2 bases; junction bases outside the gene matches: 8. CDR1 and CDR2 (germline): SGHTA, FQGNSA. The CDR3 sequence is 15 residues long. The CDR3 bases are TGTGCCAGCAGCCCACACCGGGACAGGACCTACGAGCAGTACTTC. Residues: CASSPHRDRTYEQYF.

V gene TRBV14 combines with J gene TRBJ1-6; 8 bases are shared with TRBD1. This CDR3 region has 17 residues. Germline trimming cut 8 bases from V and 4 bases from J; bases unmatched to any gene: 13. CDR1 SGHDN and CDR2 FVKESK come from the germline V gene. In DNA form, the CDR3 reads TGTGCCAGCCCCCCCAGGGGGCTTATTTATTATAATTCACCCCTCCACTTT. Protein: CASPPRGLIYYNSPLHF.

The gene calls are TRBV5-1 and TRBJ2-2; 13 bases agree with TRBD2. Trimming removed 6 bases from V and 6 bases from J; junction bases left unmatched: 14. The CDR3 contains 18 residues. From germline, CDR1 is SGHRS and CDR2 YFSETQ. Here the CDR3 reads CASIKTSGGPLTAGELFF. CDR3 DNA: TGCGCCAGCATCAAGACTAGCGGGGGGCCCCTAACGGCCGGGGAGCTGTTTTTT.

The chain has TRBV11-1 and TRBJ2-7; D is possibly TRBD2 (5 bases). The length of the CDR3 is 13 residues. V lost 10 bases and J 0 bases, leaving 13 bases between the germline ends. Germline V gene data show CDR1 as SGHAT and CDR2 as FQDESV (reference sequence). CDR3 sequence: CATGLGSSYEQYV. CDR3 bases: TGTGCCACCGGCCTGGGGAGCTCCTACGAGCAGTACGTC.

The CDR3 coding sequence is TGTGCCAGCAGTTTACCGGGAAGTCAGCCCCAGCATTTT. Translating it yields CASSLPGSQPQHF. The chain recombines TRBV28 with TRBJ1-5, with D unclear. Trimming took off 2 bases at V and 6 bases at J, with 8 bases between the two ends. Germline V gene lookup returns CDR1 MDHEN and CDR2 SYDVKM. The CDR3 extends over 13 amino acids.

The chain is built from TRBV2 and TRBJ2-2, with 9 bases identical to TRBD2. J lost 4 bases, V lost 2 bases, and 8 bases had no gene match. The CDR3 runs to 17 residues. CDR1 and CDR2 from the germline V gene are SNHLY and FYNNEI. CDR3 bases: TGTGCCAGCAGTGAAACAATACTAGCGGGCCTCACCGGGGAGCTGTTTTTT. This sequence encodes CASSETILAGLTGELFF.

The V call is TRBV6-5, the J call TRBJ1-5; TRBD1 agrees at 9 bases. CDR1 is MNHEY and CDR2 is SVGAGI in the germline V gene. Trimming removed 7 bases from V and 5 bases from J; junction bases left unmatched: 6. The CDR3 runs to 14 residues. In nucleotides, the CDR3 is TGTGCCAGCAAAGGGACAGGGTATGATCAGCCCCAGCATTTT. Its protein is CASKGTGYDQPQHF.

The V call is TRBV5-1, the J call TRBJ1-2; maybe TRBD1 (6 bases). Trimming shortened V by 4 bases and J by 4 bases, and 11 bases separated the two germline ends. This CDR3 contains 13 residues. Germline V gene data show CDR1 as SGHRS and CDR2 as YFSETQ. CDR3 in amino acids: CASSQDRSYGYTF. CDR3 sequence (DNA): TGCGCCAGCAGCCAGGACAGATCCTATGGCTACACCTTC.

The genes are TRBV6-1 and TRBJ2-7, with D possibly TRBD2 on 7 matching bases. Germline lookup yields CDR1 MNHNS and CDR2 SASEGT. Trimming pared 1 base from V and 4 bases from J, leaving 23 bases between. There are 18 residues in the CDR3. The CDR3 DNA reads TGTGCCAGCAGTGAAGACAGGGTTGGGGGGGTCCCTGAATACGAGCAGTACTTC. Encoded protein: CASSEDRVGGVPEYEQYF.

The genes are TRBV6-2 or TRBV6-3 and TRBJ2-7; 9 bases agree with TRBD1. V trimming: 5 bases; J trimming: 4 bases; junction bases outside the gene matches: 6. The CDR3 consists of 14 residues. Per the germline V gene, CDR1 is MNHEY and CDR2 is SVGEGT. CDR3 residues: CASSPRGQGYEQYF. In DNA, the CDR3 is TGTGCCAGCAGTCCCAGGGGACAGGGATACGAGCAGTACTTC.

The chain has TRBV27 and TRBJ2-1; D possibly corresponds to TRBD1 (6 bases). Trimming removed 4 bases at V and 0 bases at J, with 10 bases between. The CDR3 sequence is 15 residues long. Germline CDR1 and CDR2: MNHEY and SMNVEV (reference sequence). As DNA, the CDR3 is TGTGCCAGCAGTTGGACAGAGAGCTCCTACAATGAGCAGTTCTTC. It yields the protein CASSWTESSYNEQFF.

The chain carries TRBV11-2 and TRBJ2-1; the D gene is possibly TRBD2 (5 bases). This CDR3 is built from 15 residues. Trimming shortened V by 2 bases and J by 2 bases, and 10 bases separated the two germline ends. Germline V CDR1 and CDR2: SGHAT, FQNNGV. In nucleotides, the CDR3 is TGTGCCAGCAGCTTAAGCACTAGAGCCTACAATGAGCAGTTCTTC. Protein sequence: CASSLSTRAYNEQFF.

The rearrangement uses TRBV11-3 and TRBJ1-1; TRBD1 matches at 7 bases. Per germline, CDR1 SGHNT and CDR2 YENEEA. The trim removed 5 bases at V and 0 bases at J, leaving 6 bases unmatched. This CDR3 is 15 amino acids long. The CDR3 sequence: CASSRSGQMNTEAFF. CDR3 DNA: TGTGCCAGCAGCCGGTCGGGACAGATGAACACTGAAGCTTTCTTT. The entire variable domain, with the rest obtained from reference TRBV11-3 and TRBJ1-1, is as follows: EAGVVQSPRYKIIEKKQPVAFWCNPISGHNTLYWYLQNLGQGPELLIRYENEEAVDDSQLPKDRFSAERLKGVDSTLKIQPAELGDSAVYLCASSRSGQMNTEAFFGQGTRLTVV.